A selection of T cell receptor beta chains follows, all from one sample in a study of a mutant IDH1 vaccine in newly diagnosed glioma. Their cognate antigens are unknown. TCRdb's copy holds only in-frame clones and misses some; the assay was immunoSEQ multiplex PCR. The sample carries about 82,000 clones, approximately 85% recorded once. Specimen: PBMCs, collected from a glioma patient whose treatment included an IDH1 peptide vaccine. Receptor source: a man younger than 40 with glioma. Some clones in this sample may be carry-over from other donors' samples. The CDR3 runs from the conserved cysteine through the conserved F or W. The order of the fields is V gene, D gene, CDR3 length, CDR3 protein. The D gene is left open where the match is weak.

TRBV25-1 - 14 CASSESNRGNTIYF
TRBV7-3 - 13 CASSFGNTGELFF
TRBV18 TRBD1 21 CASSLTGQGVNPFANTGELFF
TRBV2 - 14 CASRQDIGNQPQHF
TRBV7-8 TRBD1 18 CASSSPGQGGSGANVLTF
TRBV5-1 - 13 CASSLSHRETQYF
TRBV18 - 14 CASSPRGAGISLYF
TRBV5-1 - 15 CASSSGPHGGQPQHF
TRBV28 TRBD1 15 CASSSIGQADYGYTF
TRBV15 - 14 CATSGGQTNTEAFF
TRBV15 - 15 CATSRGMSSTGELFF
TRBV29-1 TRBD1 14 CSVVDRTGLQEQYF
TRBV7-9 - 15 CASSTGETGQYEQYF
TRBV29-1 TRBD2 16 CSVEDWGGSLNNEQFF
TRBV28 - 13 CASSFPGAGTQYF
TRBV19 TRBD1 17 CASSITGVRYSNQPQHF
TRBV9 - 12 CASSVPPPEAFF
TRBV6-5 TRBD1 16 CASSYTGGVAQETQYF
TRBV5-5 - 14 CASSLIQVNYGYTF
TRBV6-6 - 16 CASSPSNRATRTEAFF
TRBV6-1 TRBD1 18 CASSANSLGTGAVYEQYF
TRBV25-1 - 13 CASTESSSYEQYF
TRBV4-3 - 16 CASSQNAGVARSPLHF
TRBV7-9 - 14 CASSLEVGANVLTF
TRBV9 - 15 CASSVGGTPHEKLFF
TRBV11-2 - 13 CASSPVHAGELFF
TRBV28 - 15 CASIPSLGGLEKLFF
TRBV27 - 13 CASSQGSGNTIYF